The 18 T cell receptor beta chains below were found in one sample sequenced in a study of cytomegalovirus exposure and HLA in healthy donors (dated by TCRdb to about 2017). Preparation of the library involved the immunoSEQ multiplex PCR assay. For the multiplex PCR, a mixture combining 60 forward primers for TCR Vbeta segments and 13 reverse primers for TCR Jbeta segments was used. This immuneACCESS table, as held by TCRdb, lists in-frame sequences with V and J called but not all clones. Of the missing ones, under half trace to an unresolved V gene in checked studies; the others have no known cause. This sample comprises about 140,000 clones, over 65% of them detected only once. The ten most abundant clones make up about 2.3% of the sample. The sample consisted of PBMCs. Receptors originate from a male donor in good health and CMV-seronegative.

The rearrangement links TRBV13 to TRBJ2-7, with 9 bases fitting TRBD1. With 5 bases clipped from V and 7 bases from J, the junction kept 12 bases outside the gene matches. CDR1 and CDR2 (germline): PRHDT, FYEKMQ (reference sequence). CDR3 length equals 15 residues. The CDR3, as DNA: TGTGCCAGCAGCACATCACAGGGGGCGCGGGGGGAGCAGTACTTC. Translating it yields CASSTSQGARGEQYF.

The chain has TRBV28 and TRBJ1-5; 7 bases match TRBD1. CDR3 length: 12 amino acids. V was clipped by 8 bases and J by 12 bases; unmatched bases: 10. From germline, CDR1 is MDHEN and CDR2 SYDVKM. This CDR3 reads CASGWFRQGQHF. In DNA, the CDR3 is TGTGCCAGCGGTTGGTTCCGACAGGGCCAGCATTTT.

The chain is built from TRBV7-6 and TRBJ1-3, with TRBD1 as a possible D gene (5 bases). This CDR3 comprises 14 residues. The V gene lost 2 bases and the J gene lost 4 bases, with 9 bases spanning the gap. The germline gives CDR1 SGHVS, CDR2 FNYEAQ. The CDR3 is CASSLQGPGNTIYF. The CDR3 nucleotides are TGTGCCAGCAGCTTACAGGGCCCCGGAAACACCATATATTTT.

The CDR3 spells CASSEGWGPYEQYF. The CDR3 region has the DNA TGTGCCAGCAGTGAAGGGTGGGGCCCCTACGAGCAGTACTTC. The chain recombines TRBV6-1 with TRBJ2-7, with D perhaps matching TRBD1 (5 bases). This CDR3 comprises 14 residues. Germline CDR1 MNHNS, CDR2 SASEGT. The germline V and J ends were trimmed by 1 base and 2 bases, with 9 bases remaining between them.

This clone was observed a few times. The chain links TRBV4-2 to TRBJ2-1; perhaps TRBD1 as D (7 bases). CDR1 is LGHNA and CDR2 is YNFKEQ in the germline V gene. Trimming pared 0 bases from V and 3 bases from J, leaving 12 bases between. This CDR3 comprises 16 residues. This CDR3 is CASSQDWGDSYNEQFF. The CDR3 DNA is TGTGCCAGCAGCCAAGACTGGGGGGACAGCTACAATGAGCAGTTCTTC.

The V and J genes are TRBV10-3 and TRBJ2-4; D possibly corresponds to TRBD2 (6 bases). CDR3 length: 14 amino acids. Germline V gene lookup returns CDR1 ENHRY and CDR2 SYGVKD. Trimming removed 6 bases at V and 7 bases at J, with 16 bases between. For the CDR3, the DNA is TGTGCCATCAGAAAGGCGGGGACCTCGAACATTCAGTACTTC. Protein sequence: CAIRKAGTSNIQYF.

The chain recombines TRBV29-1 with TRBJ2-7, with TRBD2 identical over 8 bases. J gave up 3 bases and V 4 bases, and 2 bases lay outside the gene matches. The CDR3 totals 12 residues. The germline V gene encodes CDR1 SQVTM and CDR2 ANQGSEA. CDR3 DNA: TGCAGCGTTGGGAGCGGGAGCTACGAGCAGTACTTC. Its protein is CSVGSGSYEQYF.

V usage is TRBV28 and J usage is TRBJ2-7, with D unresolved. Germline V gene lookup returns CDR1 MDHEN and CDR2 SYDVKM. The CDR3 is 14 residues long. V was shortened by 3 bases and J by 2 bases, with 11 bases between the two germline ends. This chain's CDR3 is CASSLRSLAYEQYF. The CDR3 coding sequence is TGTGCCAGCAGTTTGAGATCCCTGGCCTACGAGCAGTACTTC.

V usage is TRBV25-1 and J usage is TRBJ2-1, with TRBD2 matching over 10 bases. J lost 9 bases, V lost 3 bases, and 14 bases had no gene match. The CDR3 loop spans 17 amino acids. Germline assignment: CDR1 MGHDK and CDR2 SYGVNS. As DNA, the CDR3 is TGTGCCAGCAGTGACCCTCAAGCGGGAGGGTGGCTTGGTGAGCAGTTCTTC. It translates to CASSDPQAGGWLGEQFF.

The V gene is TRBV6-1, the J gene TRBJ1-4, with 8 bases that match TRBD1. Germline V gene sequence: CDR1 MNHNS, CDR2 SASEGT. The V and J ends lost 7 bases and 6 bases, in that order; junction bases with no gene match: 10. The length of the CDR3 is 15 residues. CDR3 in amino acids: CASNLGTGGHEKLFF. For the CDR3, the DNA is TGTGCCAGCAACCTGGGGACAGGAGGCCATGAAAAACTGTTTTTT.

As to this clone: Mismatch with germline at one junction end may stem from a read error. The chain links TRBV28 to TRBJ2-2; 7 bases fit TRBD1. This CDR3 has 15 residues. Germline loops: CDR1 MDHEN, CDR2 SYDVKM. The CDR3 sequence: CASKAGTANIGELFF. The DNA for the CDR3 is TGTGCCAGCAAAGCCGGGACAGCTAACATCGGGGAGCTGTTTTTT.

J is TRBJ1-1 and V is TRBV5-6, with 8 bases lining up with TRBD1. The CDR3 is 16 amino acids. Germline assignment: CDR1 SGHDT and CDR2 YYEEEE. J was trimmed by 5 bases and V by 4 bases; bases with no gene match: 13. The CDR3 coding sequence is TGTGCCAGCAGCCTATCCCGGGACAGGAAATTTACTGAAGCTTTCTTT. Encoded protein: CASSLSRDRKFTEAFF.

V gene TRBV9 combines with J gene TRBJ1-1, with D unclear. V was trimmed by 0 bases and J by 1 base, leaving 4 bases between them. The CDR3 covers 13 residues. Looked up from germline, CDR1 is SGDLS and CDR2 is YYNGEE. Here the CDR3 reads CASSVVWNTEAFF. CDR3 nucleotides: TGTGCCAGCAGCGTAGTATGGAACACTGAAGCTTTCTTT. The variable domain in full, with the rest retrieved from reference TRBV9 and TRBJ1-1, is DSGVTQTPKHLITATGQRVTLRCSPRSGDLSVYWYQQSLDQGLQFLIQYYNGEERAKGNILERFSAQQFPDLHSELNLSSLELGDSALYFCASSVVWNTEAFFGQGTRLTVV.

This CDR3 reads CASRPTSGRAPDTQYF. CDR3 bases: TGCGCCAGCAGGCCAACTAGCGGGAGGGCCCCAGATACGCAGTATTTT. The chain joins TRBV5-1 to TRBJ2-3; 13 bases agree with TRBD2. The CDR3 sequence is 16 residues long. V was pared by 5 bases and J by 4 bases, with 7 bases of the junction left unmatched. CDR1 SGHRS and CDR2 YFSETQ come from the germline V gene.

This clone occurred once. This chain joins TRBV27 and TRBJ2-2; TRBD1 matches at 7 bases. The CDR3 is made up of 17 amino acids. Germline V gene sequence: CDR1 MNHEY, CDR2 SMNVEV (reference sequence). Trimming at V came to 5 bases and at J to 4 bases, leaving 13 bases not matched to a gene. DNA of the CDR3: TGTGCCAGCAGTCGCCTACCGGGACAGTCGAGCACCGGGGAGCTGTTTTTT. It yields the protein CASSRLPGQSSTGELFF.

This clone was seen once. The V call is TRBV7-2, the J call TRBJ2-7; D is undetermined. The V end lost 5 bases, the J end lost 0 bases, and 14 bases lay between the germline ends. Germline V gene lookup returns CDR1 SGHTA and CDR2 FQGNSA. CDR3 size: 15 residues. Here the CDR3 DNA reads TGTGCCAGCAGCCTCAGTAATCCCAGCTCCTACGAGCAGTACTTC. The encoded protein is CASSLSNPSSYEQYF. Complete variable domain (other parts from reference TRBV7-2 and TRBJ2-7): GAGVSQSPSNKVTEKGKDVELRCDPISGHTALYWYRQSLGQGLEFLIYFQGNSAPDKSGLPSDRFSAERTGGSVSTLTIQRTQQEDSAVYLCASSLSNPSSYEQYFGPGTRLTVT.

The chain uses TRBV5-6 and TRBJ1-1; TRBD1 is a possible D gene (6 bases). V lost 6 bases and J lost 0, with 15 bases in between. Germline values: CDR1 SGHDT, CDR2 YYEEEE. The CDR3 runs to 15 residues. In DNA form, the CDR3 reads TGTGCCAGCACCCCGGCGGGGGGCTTGAACACTGAAGCTTTCTTT. Amino acid sequence: CASTPAGGLNTEAFF.

The chain joins TRBV6-1 to TRBJ2-3, with D possibly matching TRBD2 (6 bases). CDR3 length equals 16 residues. With 1 base removed from V and 0 bases from J, the gap between germline ends came to 11 bases. From germline, CDR1 is MNHNS and CDR2 SASEGT. CDR3 in DNA: TGTGCCAGCAGTGAAGTACCCGGGGGTAGCACAGATACGCAGTATTTT. It encodes CASSEVPGGSTDTQYF.